The clone carrying this TCR beta chain came up once. Antigen: not known. These data come from a study of persistence of HIV-infected CD4 T cells. The libraries were made with immunoSEQ version 4 in survey mode. Assay: immunoSEQ multiplex PCR; the TCRdb copy retains only in-frame clones and omits some. In the table there are 35,000 to 50,000 clones, around 90% of which are singletons. This nonspecific control used anti-CD3/anti-CD28 bead stimulation of CD4+ T cells. Responding CD4+ T cells were sorted by upregulation of both CD40 ligand and CD69. The CDR3 length is 18 residues. Germline CDR1 is KGHSH and CDR2 is LQKENI. V was pared by 6 bases and J by 0 bases, with 13 bases of the junction left unmatched.

Material: CD4+ T cells sorted from PBMCs after roughly 20-hour stimulation, obtained from a patient who received antiretroviral therapy. The clonotype comes from an adult man with HIV who was CMV-seropositive. J is TRBJ2-2 and V is TRBV18; 7 bases are a match to TRBD1. The CDR3 region is CASSRTPGQTANTGELFF. In DNA form, the CDR3 reads TGTGCCAGCTCCCGGACGCCGGGACAGACCGCGAACACCGGGGAGCTGTTTTTT.